These 25 T cell receptor beta chains originate from one sample sequenced in a study of blood T cell repertoires in COVID-19 (dated by TCRdb to the early 2020s). Libraries were constructed by the immunoSEQ multiplex PCR assay. Imported from immuneACCESS, the table was reduced by TCRdb to in-frame sequences with V and J called. These copies leave out some clones; in studies compared against another copy, an unresolved V gene accounts for under half, and the cause of the remainder is not known. The sample has roughly 120,000 clones on record, over 85% of them singletons. The top ten clonotypes cover 4% to 5% of the sample. The sequenced sample consisted of peripheral blood. The source is a man in his sixties with COVID-19, enrolled during active disease.

The gene calls are TRBV11-3 and TRBJ2-5, with D possibly TRBD1 on 6 matching bases. V gave up 0 bases and J gave up 2 bases, with 10 bases separating them. Germline V gene sequence: CDR1 SGHNT, CDR2 YENEEA. The CDR3 consists of 15 residues. CDR3 in amino acids: CASSLDGQGQETQYF. In nucleotides, the CDR3 is TGTGCCAGCAGCTTAGATGGCCAGGGGCAAGAGACCCAGTACTTC. Based on the CDR3 plus reference TRBV11-3 and TRBJ2-5, the full variable domain is EAGVVQSPRYKIIEKKQPVAFWCNPISGHNTLYWYLQNLGQGPELLIRYENEEAVDDSQLPKDRFSAERLKGVDSTLKIQPAELGDSAVYLCASSLDGQGQETQYFGPGTRLLVL.

This sequence joins TRBV24-1 and TRBJ1-2; the D gene is possibly TRBD1 (5 bases). The CDR3 consists of 14 residues. Deletions cut 3 bases from V and 3 bases from J, with 10 bases between. CDR1 and CDR2 (germline): KGHDR, SFDVKD. The DNA of the CDR3 is TGTGCCACCAGTGATGAGGGGAGGGACTATGGCTACACCTTC. Amino acid sequence: CATSDEGRDYGYTF.

V usage is TRBV28 and J usage is TRBJ2-5; 9 bases are a match to TRBD2. The trim removed 5 bases at V and 9 bases at J, leaving 7 bases unmatched. CDR1 is MDHEN, CDR2 SYDVKM, per germline. This CDR3 has 13 residues. CDR3 loop: CASSLPAGGSQYF. In DNA, the CDR3 is TGTGCCAGCAGTCTCCCGGCGGGGGGGTCCCAGTACTTC.

About this clone: One junction end does not reproduce the germline sequence, and a read error may be involved. This chain links TRBV18 with TRBJ2-5; TRBD1 aligns across 12 bases. Germline loops: CDR1 KGHSH, CDR2 LQKENI. The CDR3 covers 13 residues. The DNA for the CDR3 is TGTGCCAGCTCACCAACGGGACAGGGGGCCGTCGACTTC. It codes for CASSPTGQGAVDF.

This clone occurred once. The V and J genes are TRBV5-1 and TRBJ2-6; 8 bases agree with TRBD1. J gave up 1 base and V 0 bases, and 6 bases lay outside the gene matches. Looked up from germline, CDR1 is SGHRS and CDR2 is YFSETQ. CDR3 length: 18 amino acids. The CDR3 DNA is TGCGCCAGCAGCTTGGTGGGACAGGTTAGGTCTGGGGCCAACGTCCTGACTTTC. This gives the protein CASSLVGQVRSGANVLTF.

The chain links TRBV5-1 to TRBJ2-1; D might be TRBD1 (5 bases). There are 12 residues in the CDR3. Germline values: CDR1 SGHRS, CDR2 YFSETQ. V was pared by 3 bases and J by 7 bases, with 8 bases between. CDR3 in amino acids: CASSYGQNEQFF. In DNA, the CDR3 is TGCGCCAGCAGCTATGGACAAAATGAGCAGTTCTTC.

The chain links TRBV9 to TRBJ1-2; D possibly corresponds to TRBD1 (5 bases). The germline gives CDR1 SGDLS, CDR2 YYNGEE. This CDR3 is 11 amino acids long. V was pared by 6 bases and J by 6 bases, with 9 bases between. The CDR3 DNA reads as TGTGCCAGCATAGGGGCGGATGGCTACACCTTC. Its translation: CASIGADGYTF.

The sample holds one count of this clone. The chain recombines TRBV7-2 with TRBJ1-3, with D possibly matching TRBD1 (6 bases). Trimming took 5 bases from V and 0 from J, leaving 11 bases between them. In germline, CDR1 is SGHTA, CDR2 FQGNSA. The CDR3 runs to 15 residues. CDR3 residues: CASSKTGFSGNTIYF. For the CDR3, the DNA is TGTGCCAGCAGCAAAACAGGGTTCTCTGGAAACACCATATATTTT.

The DNA of the CDR3 is TGTGCCAGCAGCTTAGATGTCTCTAGTGTCGAGCAGTACTTC. Translating it yields CASSLDVSSVEQYF. The J gene is TRBJ2-7, the V gene TRBV13; D not certain. Deletions cut 1 base from V and 6 bases from J, with 13 bases between. The CDR3 contains 14 residues. Germline CDR1 PRHDT, CDR2 FYEKMQ (reference sequence).

The rearrangement joins TRBV3-1 (or the pseudogene TRBV3-2) to TRBJ1-4; 8 bases fit TRBD1. The J segment lost 8 bases and the V segment lost 5 bases, leaving 7 bases of the junction unmatched. Germline lookup yields CDR1 LGHDT and CDR2 YNNKEL (reference sequence). The CDR3 spans 14 residues. CDR3 bases: TGTGCCAGCAGCGCACCGGACAGGGACGAAAAACTGTTTTTT. Protein sequence: CASSAPDRDEKLFF.

The rearrangement joins TRBV19 to TRBJ1-1; D unresolved. Trimming took 2 bases from V and 5 from J, leaving 9 bases between them. The CDR3 is 13 amino acids. Germline CDR1 and CDR2: LNHDA and SQIVND (reference sequence). CDR3 in DNA: TGTGCCAGTAGTATACCAGGTATTACTGAAGCTTTCTTT. Its translation: CASSIPGITEAFF.

The chain has TRBV4-1 and TRBJ1-1; no firm D call. This CDR3 is 18 amino acids long. The germline gives CDR1 MGHRA, CDR2 YSYEKL. The V end lost 3 bases, the J end lost 3 bases, and 23 bases lay between the germline ends. The chain's CDR3 is CASSQGRDLPVGYTEAFF. The CDR3 DNA is TGCGCCAGCAGCCAGGGGAGGGATCTCCCGGTGGGGTACACTGAAGCTTTCTTT.

This chain joins TRBV11-3 and TRBJ2-5; a possible D gene is TRBD1 (5 bases). Germline V gene sequence: CDR1 SGHNT, CDR2 YENEEA. Trimming removed 4 bases at V and 5 bases at J, with 11 bases between. CDR3 length equals 13 residues. CDR3 protein: CASSSIRQETQYF. CDR3 coding DNA: TGTGCCAGCAGCTCGATCCGACAGGAGACCCAGTACTTC. The full variable domain, its missing parts supplied by reference TRBV11-3 and TRBJ2-5, is EAGVVQSPRYKIIEKKQPVAFWCNPISGHNTLYWYLQNLGQGPELLIRYENEEAVDDSQLPKDRFSAERLKGVDSTLKIQPAELGDSAVYLCASSSIRQETQYFGPGTRLLVL.

This chain links TRBV18 with TRBJ1-5, with TRBD1 matching over 7 bases. This CDR3 is built from 14 residues. Per germline, CDR1 KGHSH and CDR2 LQKENI. V shed 3 bases, J shed 6 bases, and the junction held 5 bases outside the gene matches. The CDR3 sequence: CASSPTGSGQPQHF. CDR3 in DNA: TGTGCCAGCTCACCGACAGGGTCCGGTCAGCCCCAGCATTTT. The variable domain in full, with the rest retrieved from reference TRBV18 and TRBJ1-5, is NAGVMQNPRHLVRRRGQEARLRCSPMKGHSHVYWYRQLPEEGLKFMVYLQKENIIDESGMPKERFSAEFPKEGPSILRIQQVVRGDSAAYFCASSPTGSGQPQHFGDGTRLSIL.

The table lists this clone with a count of one. The chain links TRBV5-1 to TRBJ1-3; no firm D call. Germline assignment: CDR1 SGHRS and CDR2 YFSETQ. The CDR3 has 14 amino acids. The V gene lost 1 base and the J gene lost 0 bases, with 5 bases spanning the gap. The CDR3 is CASSLSNSGNTIYF. The CDR3, as DNA: TGCGCCAGCAGCTTGAGCAACTCTGGAAACACCATATATTTT.

This rearrangement joins TRBV2 to TRBJ1-1, with a weak D call TRBD1 (5 bases). The germline CDR1 and CDR2 sequences are SNHLY and FYNNEI. The CDR3 is 19 residues long. V shed 6 bases and J shed 3 bases, with 29 bases lying between them. The chain's CDR3 is CASRRRVGGAELFYTEAFF. The CDR3 DNA sequence: TGTGCCAGCAGGCGTAGGGTTGGAGGGGCCGAACTCTTCTACACTGAAGCTTTCTTT.

The CDR3 region is CASSLSGPTDTQYF. CDR3 nucleotide sequence: TGTGCCAGCAGCCTTAGCGGGCCCACAGATACGCAGTATTTT. The chain uses TRBV7-9 and TRBJ2-3; 7 nucleotides align to TRBD2. The ends lost 5 bases at V and 2 bases at J; junction bases unmatched: 4. The CDR3 extends over 14 amino acids. CDR1 is SEHNR and CDR2 is FQNEAQ in the germline V gene (reference sequence).

The V call is TRBV13, the J call TRBJ2-1; a possible D gene is TRBD1 (7 bases). Looked up from germline, CDR1 is PRHDT and CDR2 is FYEKMQ (reference sequence). The CDR3 runs 19 residues. V was pared by 4 bases and J by 5 bases, with 27 bases between. The CDR3, as DNA: TGTGCCAGCAGCTCTCACGCCTTACCCACAGGGGACTTAAACAATGAGCAGTTCTTC. This sequence encodes CASSSHALPTGDLNNEQFF.

This rearrangement joins TRBV2 to TRBJ2-3; the match to TRBD1 covers 8 bases. Germline loops: CDR1 SNHLY, CDR2 FYNNEI. The CDR3 extends over 15 amino acids. The trim removed 6 bases at V and 3 bases at J, leaving 8 bases unmatched. CDR3 in DNA: TGTGCCAGCAGCCGTGACAGGGGATATACAGATACGCAGTATTTT. Translation: CASSRDRGYTDTQYF.

Note on this clone: Different DNA sequences within this sample yield the same CDR3. This chain uses TRBV12-3 or TRBV12-4 with TRBJ2-2; D perhaps matches TRBD2 (5 bases). The CDR3 runs to 13 residues. The V gene lost 3 bases and the J gene lost 6 bases, with 8 bases spanning the gap. This CDR3 is CASSLGSAGELFF. DNA of the CDR3: TGTGCCAGCAGTTTGGGGAGTGCCGGGGAGCTGTTTTTT.

The chain carries TRBV28 and TRBJ1-1; weak D call: TRBD1 (5 bases). V was cut by 1 base and J by 1 base, with 10 bases left in between. The germline gives CDR1 MDHEN, CDR2 SYDVKM. This CDR3 is 15 amino acids long. The DNA of the CDR3 is TGTGCCAGCAGTTTATATGGGGGAGGGAACACTGAAGCTTTCTTT. The encoded protein is CASSLYGGGNTEAFF.

CDR3 protein: CASRRSSYNSPLHF. The CDR3 DNA reads as TGTGCCAGCAGACGGAGCTCCTATAATTCACCCCTCCACTTT. V and J are TRBV27 and TRBJ1-6, with D unclear. V gave up 6 bases and J gave up 0 bases, with 6 bases separating them. The CDR3 is 14 amino acids. Germline V gene data show CDR1 as MNHEY and CDR2 as SMNVEV (reference sequence).

The rearrangement links TRBV6-6 to TRBJ1-5; D perhaps matches TRBD1 (5 bases). Germline CDR1 MNHNY, CDR2 SVGAGI (reference sequence). The ends were cut back, 9 bases at V and 3 bases at J, with 12 bases in the middle. This CDR3 region has 13 residues. The CDR3 loop reads CASTTGFNQPQHF. As DNA, the CDR3 is TGTGCCAGTACTACAGGTTTCAATCAGCCCCAGCATTTT.

The chain couples TRBV30 to TRBJ2-2; TRBD1 matches 7 bases. The germline gives CDR1 GTSNPN, CDR2 SVGIG (reference sequence). The trim removed 5 bases at V and 1 base at J, leaving 4 bases unmatched. CDR3 length equals 14 residues. The CDR3 nucleotides are TGTGCCTGGGGACAGGATATGAACACCGGGGAGCTGTTTTTT. Translated: CAWGQDMNTGELFF.

The chain carries TRBV19 and TRBJ1-1; TRBD1 aligns across 9 bases. Trimming took 3 bases from V and 1 from J; bases not matched to a gene: 3. The CDR3 loop spans 15 amino acids. CDR1 and CDR2 (germline): LNHDA, SQIVND (reference sequence). Here the CDR3 DNA reads TGTGCCAGTAGTATGGACAGGGGATGGAACACTGAAGCTTTCTTT. Residues: CASSMDRGWNTEAFF.